Presented here are 8 T cell receptor beta chains from one specimen sequenced in a study of T-cell memory formation after mild COVID-19. One entry per CDR3 protein results from TCRdb running MiXCR on the 5' RACE reads. The table lists around 510,000 distinct CDR3 sequences, roughly 22% of them singletons, with 7% to 9% in the top ten. Sequencing used PBMCs or a T cell subset sorted from them (not recorded which). The receptors derive from an adult woman who had mild COVID-19 (a few samples of this study predate the infection). Cell type and time point are not known.

The table lists this clonotype with a few counts. The V and J genes are TRBV6-1 and TRBJ1-4; no clear D gene. Germline CDR1 MNHNS, CDR2 SASEGT. V was clipped by 6 bases and J by 6 bases, with 17 bases between them. This CDR3 is built from 15 residues. The CDR3 here is CASRRTANGDEKLFF. In DNA, the CDR3 is TGTGCCAGCAGGCGGACGGCGAATGGCGATGAAAAACTGTTTTTT.

The chain uses TRBV19 and TRBJ1-5, with TRBD1 matching over 8 bases. Trimming cost V 8 bases and J 2 bases; bases outside gene matches: 8. Per germline, CDR1 LNHDA and CDR2 SQIVND (reference sequence). CDR3 length equals 15 residues. CDR3 nucleotide sequence: TGTGCCAGTGATGTCAGGGGACAGGGCAATCAGCCCCAGCATTTT. It translates to CASDVRGQGNQPQHF.

The rearrangement links TRBV3-1 to TRBJ1-2; TRBD1 agrees at 7 bases. Germline-derived CDR1 and CDR2 are LGHDT and YNNKEL (reference sequence). CDR3 length equals 14 residues. V dropped 1 base and J dropped 5; count of bases not matched to a gene: 4. The DNA for the CDR3 is TGTGCCAGCAGCCAAGGGACAGGCCAGTATGGCTACACCTTC. It is translated as CASSQGTGQYGYTF.

In its sample, this clonotype was seen a few times. The CDR3 DNA reads as TGTGCCAGCTCACAACAGGGCAGCAATCAGCCCCAGCATTTT. It translates to CASSQQGSNQPQHF. V is TRBV18 and J is TRBJ1-5; the D gene is possibly TRBD1 (6 bases). Per the germline V gene, CDR1 is KGHSH and CDR2 is LQKENI. Trimming pared 4 bases from V and 1 base from J, leaving 8 bases between. This CDR3 has 14 residues. The entire variable domain, with the rest obtained from reference TRBV18 and TRBJ1-5, is as follows: NAGVMQNPRHLVRRRGQEARLRCSPMKGHSHVYWYRQLPEEGLKFMVYLQKENIIDESGMPKERFSAEFPKEGPSILRIQQVVRGDSAAYFCASSQQGSNQPQHFGDGTRLSIL.

In this sample, this clonotype turned up a few times. Here the CDR3 DNA reads TGTGCCAGCAGTTTAAGGAGGGATACGCAGTATTTT. Translating gives CASSLRRDTQYF. The chain combines TRBV12-3 or TRBV12-4 with TRBJ2-3; the D gene is possibly TRBD2 (5 bases). V gave up 2 bases and J gave up 6 bases, with 6 bases separating them. The CDR3 has 12 amino acids.

This clonotype turned up a few times. The chain couples TRBV6-5 to TRBJ2-7; D unresolved. V was shortened by 2 bases and J by 2 bases, with 7 bases between the two germline ends. Germline CDR1 is MNHEY and CDR2 is SVGAGI. CDR3 length: 13 residues. CDR3 in amino acids: CASSYGDTYEQYF. CDR3 bases: TGTGCCAGCAGTTACGGGGATACCTACGAGCAGTACTTC.

This clonotype was detected a few times. The chain has TRBV20-1 and TRBJ2-2, with 7 bases identical to TRBD1. Trimming at V came to 3 bases and at J to 0 bases, leaving 4 bases not matched to a gene. The germline V gene encodes CDR1 DFQATT and CDR2 SNEGSKA (reference sequence). The CDR3 runs 15 residues. DNA of the CDR3: TGCAGTGCTAGCCGAGGACAGGCGAACACCGGGGAGCTGTTTTTT. Residues: CSASRGQANTGELFF.

The chain recombines TRBV4-1 with TRBJ2-1; the D gene could be TRBD1 or TRBD2 (5 bases each). This CDR3 region has 15 residues. The germline V gene encodes CDR1 MGHRA and CDR2 YSYEKL. The V end was cut by 2 bases, the J end by 8 bases, with 16 bases between. Here the CDR3 DNA reads TGCGCCAGCAGCCAACCCGGGACCCCTAGGGATGAGCAGTTCTTC. This codes for CASSQPGTPRDEQFF.